This entry is about one TCR beta chain. Its matching antigen is unknown. Some clones are missing from TCRdb's copy, which holds only in-frame ones; the method was immunoSEQ multiplex PCR. The sample lists tens of thousands of clones, around nine tenths occurring once. Samples were taken several times over chemoradiotherapy. These data belong to a study of chemoradiotherapy in HPV16-positive cancers. Study summary: Candidate HPV-specific clones and shared TCR motifs came from two HPV16-positive patients. Study conclusions and caveats: Functional assays defining HPV-specific T cells used only a couple of HPV16-positive patients.

Looked up from germline, CDR1 is MGHRA and CDR2 is YSYEKL. V lost 0 bases to trimming and J lost 4 bases; unmatched junction nucleotides: 8. The CDR3 loop spans 17 amino acids. The gene calls are TRBV4-1 and TRBJ2-2; 7 bases align to TRBD2. The input for sequencing was blood, taken from a patient who underwent chemoradiotherapy. The receptor's source is a human donor with HPV-associated anogenital cancer. CDR3 sequence: CASSQDLSGRATGELFF. The CDR3, as DNA: TGCGCCAGCAGCCAAGATCTTAGTGGGAGGGCCACCGGGGAGCTGTTTTTT.